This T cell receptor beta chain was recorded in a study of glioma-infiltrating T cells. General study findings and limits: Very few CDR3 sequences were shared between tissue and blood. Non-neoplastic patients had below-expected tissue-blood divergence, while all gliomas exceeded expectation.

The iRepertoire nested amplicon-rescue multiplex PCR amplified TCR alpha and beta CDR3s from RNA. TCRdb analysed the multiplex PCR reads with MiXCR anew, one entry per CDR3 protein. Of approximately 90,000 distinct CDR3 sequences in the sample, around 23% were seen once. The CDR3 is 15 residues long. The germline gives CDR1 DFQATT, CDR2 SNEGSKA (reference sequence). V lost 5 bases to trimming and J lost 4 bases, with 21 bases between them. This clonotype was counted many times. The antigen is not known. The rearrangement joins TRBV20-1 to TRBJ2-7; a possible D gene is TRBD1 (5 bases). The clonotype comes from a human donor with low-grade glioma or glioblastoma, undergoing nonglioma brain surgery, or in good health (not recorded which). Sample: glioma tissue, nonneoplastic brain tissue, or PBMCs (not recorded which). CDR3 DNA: TGCAGTGCTGTTAGTGGGGCGGCAGGACCTTACGAGCAGTACTTC. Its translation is CSAVSGAAGPYEQYF.